Following are 7 T cell receptor beta chains from one sample sequenced in a study of T cell responses to AZD1222 COVID-19 vaccine. TCRdb's table, derived via immunoSEQ multiplex PCR, lists solely in-frame clones and lacks some. This table has about 180,000 clones, 70% to 90% appearing once. The specimen comprised peripheral blood, sampled on day 0 of AZD1222 vaccination. The origin of the receptors is an adult in good health.

The genes are TRBV5-5 and TRBJ1-1; D is undetermined. CDR3 length equals 13 residues. The V end was cut by 1 base, the J end by 1 base, with 5 bases between. CDR1 SGHKS and CDR2 YYEKEE come from the germline V gene (reference sequence). CDR3 nucleotides: TGTGCCAGCAGCTTGACCACGAACACTGAAGCTTTCTTT. Amino acid sequence: CASSLTTNTEAFF.

V gene TRBV6-4 combines with J gene TRBJ1-5; D unresolved. The V gene lost 6 bases and the J gene lost 7 bases, with 13 bases spanning the gap. The CDR3 is made up of 13 amino acids. Germline V CDR1 and CDR2: MRHNA, SNTAGT. Here the CDR3 reads CASSPTRDQPQHF. DNA for the CDR3: TGTGCCAGCAGCCCGACCCGCGACCAGCCCCAGCATTTT.

The V and J genes are TRBV5-1 and TRBJ1-2; D might be TRBD1 (6 bases). The germline V and J ends were trimmed by 4 bases and 2 bases, with 12 bases remaining between them. The CDR3 is made up of 14 amino acids. Germline V gene data show CDR1 as SGHRS and CDR2 as YFSETQ. The CDR3: CASSQTTGNYGYTF. The CDR3 nucleotides read TGCGCCAGCAGCCAAACCACAGGGAACTATGGCTACACCTTC.

The chain links TRBV28 to TRBJ2-1, with 12 bases lining up with TRBD2. The CDR3 totals 15 residues. V trimming: 2 bases; J trimming: 7 bases; junction bases outside the gene matches: 3. Per the germline V gene, CDR1 is MDHEN and CDR2 is SYDVKM. CDR3 protein: CASSLASGGENEQFF. CDR3 bases: TGTGCCAGCAGTTTAGCTAGCGGGGGGGAGAATGAGCAGTTCTTC.

The chain carries TRBV4-3 and TRBJ2-2; D tentatively reads TRBD1 or TRBD2 (6 bases each). This CDR3 is built from 16 residues. From germline, CDR1 is LGHNA and CDR2 YSLEER. V was cut by 0 bases and J by 4 bases, with 12 bases left in between. CDR3 sequence reads: CASSQDRGVGTGELFF. The CDR3 bases are TGCGCCAGCAGCCAAGATAGGGGGGTTGGCACCGGGGAGCTGTTTTTT.

The chain couples TRBV10-3 to TRBJ2-7; D may be TRBD1 (6 bases). V dropped 0 bases and J dropped 3 bases, with 9 bases sitting between them. Germline lookup yields CDR1 ENHRY and CDR2 SYGVKD. The CDR3 length is 14 residues. The CDR3: CAISESYRDYEQYF. CDR3 nucleotides: TGTGCCATCAGTGAGTCGTACAGGGACTACGAGCAGTACTTC.

J is TRBJ2-3 and V is TRBV30; D gene uncertain. The V end was cut by 4 bases, the J end by 6 bases, with 14 bases between. The CDR3 is 13 amino acids. Germline values: CDR1 GTSNPN, CDR2 SVGIG (reference sequence). CDR3 coding DNA: TGTGCCTGGACCCCGCGCGGTCTGGATACGCAGTATTTT. This translates into CAWTPRGLDTQYF.